This section outlines one T cell receptor beta chain sequence together with its context. Germline CDR1 reads SEHNR; CDR2 reads FQNEAQ (reference sequence). The length of the CDR3 is 15 residues. J was trimmed by 7 bases and V by 5 bases; bases with no gene match: 7. This specimen belongs to a study of T cell changes during pregnancy in multiple sclerosis. Generated by immunoSEQ multiplex PCR, the TCRdb table keeps only in-frame clones and is missing some. This sample has 30,000 to 45,000 clones, with about nine tenths found just once. The source was CD8+ T cells from peripheral blood mononuclear cells, collected in the second trimester of pregnancy. This TCR derives from a female donor with multiple sclerosis, enrolled in a pregnancy study. The chain couples TRBV7-9 to TRBJ2-1; 11 bases line up with TRBD2. CDR3 sequence reads: CASSQTSGKYNEQFF. The CDR3 coding sequence is TGTGCCAGCAGCCAGACTAGCGGGAAGTATAATGAGCAGTTCTTC.